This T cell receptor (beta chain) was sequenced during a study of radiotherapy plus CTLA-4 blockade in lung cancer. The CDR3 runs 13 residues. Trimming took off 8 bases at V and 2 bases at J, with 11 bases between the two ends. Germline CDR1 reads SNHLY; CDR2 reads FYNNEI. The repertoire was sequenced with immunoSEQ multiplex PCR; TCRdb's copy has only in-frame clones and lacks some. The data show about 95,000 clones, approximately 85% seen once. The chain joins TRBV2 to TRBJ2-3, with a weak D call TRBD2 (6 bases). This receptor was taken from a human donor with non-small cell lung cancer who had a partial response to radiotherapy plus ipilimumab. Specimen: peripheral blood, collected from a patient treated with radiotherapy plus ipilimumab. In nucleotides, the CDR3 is TGTGCCAGCTCAGCGGGTTACACAGATACGCAGTATTTT. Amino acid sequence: CASSAGYTDTQYF.